Listed below are T cell receptor beta chains from one sample, sequenced in a study of beta chain features in type 1 diabetes. Here immunoSEQ multiplex PCR was the method, and the copy in TCRdb shows in-frame clones only, minus some. The sample has some 350,000 clones; over 9% are singletons. Specimen: central memory CD4+ T cells from blood. These TCRs come from a young man with type 1 diabetes. Each CDR3 is given with its conserved first and last residue. D genes are given only for firm matches. Some rows have no size entry. The others give once, few or many, or a class for an expanded clone.

TRBJ2-1,-,TRBV19,TRBD1,TGTGCCAGTAGTCCGGGGACAGGGGGCCTCTCCTACAATGAGCAGTTCTTC,CASSPGTGGLSYNEQFF
TRBJ2-1,few,TRBV6-6,TRBD1,TGTGCCAGCACCCTGGCAGGGACAGGGGGCAATGAGCAGTTCTTC,CASTLAGTGGNEQFF
TRBJ2-7,-,TRBV7-2,-,TGTGCCAGCAGCTTTAGACTCGCCGGGAGTTCCGAGCAGTACTTC,CASSFRLAGSSEQYF
TRBJ2-7,-,TRBV15,TRBD2,TGTGCCACCAGCGGCAGGCCGGCTAGCGGCTTGGAGCAGTACTTC,CATSGRPASGLEQYF
TRBJ2-1,few,TRBV7-6,-,TGTGCCAGCAGCTTTTGGGGGGGCCATGAGCAGTTCTTC,CASSFWGGHEQFF
TRBJ2-5,many,TRBV7-9,-,TGTGCCAGCAGTTCCTTCGGGATGGAGACCCAGTACTTC,CASSSFGMETQYF
TRBJ2-3,few,TRBV9,TRBD1,TGTGCCAGCAGCACCCGGGACAGGGGCACAGATACGCAGTATTTT,CASSTRDRGTDTQYF
TRBJ1-1,-,TRBV28,-,TGTGCCAGCAGGGACCCAAACACTGAAGCTTTCTTT,CASRDPNTEAFF
TRBJ2-1,few,TRBV6-1,-,TGTGCCAGCAGTGAAGGTGGGACTGGGGAGCAGTTCTTC,CASSEGGTGEQFF
TRBJ2-7,few,TRBV19,-,TGTGCCAGTGGCCGGGGGAATGGCTACGAGCAGTACTTC,CASGRGNGYEQYF
TRBJ1-1,-,TRBV27,TRBD1,TGTGCCAGCAGTCCTGACAGGGAATACACTGAAGCTTTCTTT,CASSPDREYTEAFF
TRBJ2-7,-,TRBV7-9,TRBD1,TGTGCCAGCAGCCAATTCGGACAGGGTGGCGAGCAGTACTTC,CASSQFGQGGEQYF
TRBJ2-7,-,TRBV7-6,-,TGTGCCAGCAGCTTCAACTCCTACGAGCAGTACTTC,CASSFNSYEQYF
TRBJ2-2,few,TRBV29-1,-,TGCAGCGTGGGTAGGACCGGGGAGCTGTTTTTT,CSVGRTGELFF
TRBJ2-2,-,TRBV7-9,TRBD1,TGTGCCAGCAGCGGGGGACAGGCCCCCACCGGGGAGCTGTTTTTT,CASSGGQAPTGELFF
TRBJ2-7,few,TRBV7-2,TRBD2,TGTGCCAGCAGCCAATCGACTAGCTCTTACGAGCAGTACTTC,CASSQSTSSYEQYF
TRBJ1-4,-,TRBV5-1,TRBD1,TGCGCCAGCAGCATGCAGGGGGCGGCTAATGAAAAACTGTTTTTT,CASSMQGAANEKLFF
TRBJ2-7,-,TRBV5-1,TRBD2,TGCGCCAGCAGCGGGAGGGGAGGAGGGTACGAGCAGTACTTC,CASSGRGGGYEQYF
TRBJ2-1,-,TRBV9,TRBD2,TGTGCCAGCAGCGTAGGGGGGACTAGCGGGAACTATGAGCAGTTCTTC,CASSVGGTSGNYEQFF
TRBJ2-2,many,TRBV4-1,-,TGCGCCAGCAGCCAAGTATCCAGGGAAGCCGGGGAGCTGTTTTTT,CASSQVSREAGELFF
TRBJ2-1,few,TRBV7-3,TRBD2,TGTGCCAGCAGCACCGGGACTAGGTTCAATGAGCAGTTCTTC,CASSTGTRFNEQFF
TRBJ2-7,-,TRBV29-1,-,TGCAGCGCTGCCCGCCCGGGGGGCACCTACGAGCAGTACTTC,CSAARPGGTYEQYF
TRBJ2-3,-,TRBV27,-,TGTGCCAGCAGTTTGAGGGTGGGGAAGGAGGATACGCAGTATTTT,CASSLRVGKEDTQYF
TRBJ2-5,-,TRBV7-2,TRBD1,TGTGCCAGCAGCTTAGACCCCCCCGGGACAGGGCTGGAGACCCAGTACTTC,CASSLDPPGTGLETQYF
TRBJ1-1,few,TRBV5-1,-,TGCGCCAGCAGCTTTGGACGGAAGCCCTTGGACCCGAACACTGAAGCTTTCTTT,CASSFGRKPLDPNTEAFF
TRBJ2-7,-,TRBV5-1,-,TGCGCCAGCAGCTTGGTACAGGCGAACGACTACGAGCAGTACTTC,CASSLVQANDYEQYF
TRBJ2-7,-,TRBV4-1,-,TGCGCCAGCAGCCAAGATCTGGGGGGGCGGCAGTACTTC,CASSQDLGGRQYF
TRBJ1-3,many,TRBV6-5,-,TGTGCCAGCAAACAGGTCTCTGGAAACACCATATATTTT,CASKQVSGNTIYF
TRBJ2-1,-,TRBV6-6,TRBD1,TGTGCCAGCAGGGGACAGTACAATGAGCAGTTCTTC,CASRGQYNEQFF
TRBJ2-5,many,TRBV28,-,TGTGCCAGCAGTCCCGGGGCCCTCCGGACCCAGTACTTC,CASSPGALRTQYF
TRBJ2-2,many,TRBV5-4,-,TGTGCCAGCAGCAAGGATGGGATGACGAACACCGGGGAGCTGTTTTTT,CASSKDGMTNTGELFF
TRBJ2-2,-,TRBV7-9,-,TGTGCCAGCAGCCCAGCGAGGGGACGGGAGCTGTTTTTT,CASSPARGRELFF
TRBJ2-1,-,TRBV4-1,TRBD2,TGCGCCAGCAGCCCGTCCGGGACTAGCGTAAACAATGAGCAGTTCTTC,CASSPSGTSVNNEQFF
TRBJ1-1,-,TRBV11-2,-,TGTGCCAGCAGCTTAGGACACACTGAAGCTTTCTTT,CASSLGHTEAFF
TRBJ2-2,few,TRBV5-4,-,TGTGCCAGCAGCTCCCGGGGGACTAACACCGGGGAGCTGTTTTTT,CASSSRGTNTGELFF
TRBJ2-4,-,TRBV5-4,TRBD1,TGTGCCAGCAGCTTGTCCGGGACAGGGGTGACCATTCAGTACTTC,CASSLSGTGVTIQYF
TRBJ1-1,-,TRBV5-4,-,TGTGCCAGCAGCCCAACAGGGTTGGTGGAAGCTTTCTTT,CASSPTGLVEAFF
TRBJ1-1,few,TRBV11-2,-,TGTGCCAGCAGCTTCCTGGGGGTCGTGAACACTGAAGCTTTCTTT,CASSFLGVVNTEAFF
TRBJ1-4,-,TRBV6-5,-,TGTGCCAGCAGTTACTCGGGGATGAGTGAAAAACTGTTTTTT,CASSYSGMSEKLFF
TRBJ2-1,-,TRBV28,TRBD2,TGTGCCAGCAGTTTATGGGGAGGGTTAGGCAATGAGCAGTTCTTC,CASSLWGGLGNEQFF
TRBJ1-1,-,TRBV6-5,TRBD1,TGTGCCAGCAGGAGCTCACAGGGGGTGAACACTGAAGCTTTCTTT,CASRSSQGVNTEAFF
TRBJ2-6,-,TRBV28,-,TGTGCCAGCAGAACTGGGGCCAACGTCCTGACTTTC,CASRTGANVLTF
TRBJ1-1,-,TRBV6-6,-,TGTGCCAGCAAGGAGTACCTGAACACTGAAGCTTTCTTT,CASKEYLNTEAFF
TRBJ1-4,-,TRBV18,TRBD1,TGTGCCAGCTCACGAGACACAGGGGGCCGGGAAAAACTGTTTTTT,CASSRDTGGREKLFF
TRBJ2-1,-,TRBV6-6,-,TGTGCCAGCAGTCTAAATTCCGATGAGCAGTTCTTC,CASSLNSDEQFF
TRBJ2-1,few,TRBV6-1,-,TGTGCCAGCCGACACGGGAATGAGCAGTTCTTC,CASRHGNEQFF
TRBJ2-1,-,TRBV7-8,-,TGTGCCAGCAGCTTGGGTATGTCCGCGCAGTTCTTC,CASSLGMSAQFF
TRBJ2-2,few,TRBV4-1,-,TGCGCCAGCAGCCAAAGGTCCCAGGGGTCAATCGGGGAGCTGTTTTTT,CASSQRSQGSIGELFF
TRBJ2-7,-,TRBV6-5,-,TGTGCCAGCAGTTCGAGCAGCTCCTACGAGCAGTACTTC,CASSSSSSYEQYF
TRBJ2-1,-,TRBV7-8,TRBD2,TGTGCCAGCCGTTTTGGAGCGGGAGACTTCAATGAGCAGTTCTTC,CASRFGAGDFNEQFF
TRBJ1-4,many,TRBV7-9,TRBD1,TGTGCCAGCAGCCCTCGGACAGGGGGAAATGAAAAACTGTTTTTT,CASSPRTGGNEKLFF
TRBJ1-2,-,TRBV5-1,-,TGCGCCAGCAGCTTGGATGGCTTTCAAGGCTACACCTTC,CASSLDGFQGYTF
TRBJ1-1,-,TRBV19,TRBD1,TGTGCCAGTAGTTCGAGGGACAGGGGACGAAACACTGAAGCTTTCTTT,CASSSRDRGRNTEAFF
TRBJ2-7,few,TRBV2,TRBD2,TGTGCCAGCAGTGGACTAGCGGTTTCCTACGAGCAGTACTTC,CASSGLAVSYEQYF
TRBJ1-5,few,TRBV6-6,-,TGTGCCAGCAGAGAGTCAGGAGATTTTCAGCCCCAGCATTTT,CASRESGDFQPQHF
TRBJ1-5,-,TRBV27,TRBD1,TGTGCCAGCAGTCGTCAGGACAGGGGGGAGCCCCAGCATTTT,CASSRQDRGEPQHF
TRBJ2-7,few,TRBV29-1,-,TGCAGCGTTGACTCCGGGTACGAGCAGTACTTC,CSVDSGYEQYF
TRBJ1-1,many,TRBV28,-,TGTGCCAGCAGCAATGGACAGTCCCCTGAAGCTTTCTTT,CASSNGQSPEAFF
TRBJ1-2,many,TRBV19,-,TGTGCCAGTAGTATGGGGACCGACTATGGCTACACCTTC,CASSMGTDYGYTF
TRBJ2-1,few,TRBV19,TRBD1,TGTGCCAGTAGTCTCTACGGACAGGGGGGTTACAATGAGCAGTTCTTC,CASSLYGQGGYNEQFF